This TCR beta chain is from a study of cytomegalovirus exposure and HLA in healthy donors. Looking at the study overall: An early release of data contained about 85 million unique TCRs, which came from HLA-typed donors. Study conclusions and caveats: Researchers reportedly found TCR beta sequences accurately predicted most subjects' HLA-A and HLA-B alleles. Earlier analysis yielded a pattern in which most TCR beta V segments were productive about 90% or about 30% of the time.

The CDR3 sequence is 17 residues long. The ends lost 3 bases at V and 5 bases at J; junction bases unmatched: 6. The germline CDR1 and CDR2 sequences are SGHTA and FQGNSA. PCR used 60 Vbeta primers and 13 Jbeta primers. Clones were read by immunoSEQ multiplex PCR, and TCRdb kept only the in-frame ones, dropping some. The sample carries about 200,000 clones, over 60% recorded once. These donors, healthy bone marrow donors, were studied. Note on this clone: Its specificity is unknown.

The chain is built from TRBV7-2 and TRBJ2-2; TRBD2 aligns across 13 bases. The receptor was isolated from a woman in her forties in good health and CMV-seronegative. The sample consisted of PBMCs. The CDR3 loop is CASSFTGLAGFTGELFF. Written as DNA, the CDR3 is TGTGCCAGCAGCTTTACGGGACTAGCGGGATTTACCGGGGAGCTGTTTTTT. The whole variable domain, remainder taken from reference TRBV7-2 and TRBJ2-2, is GAGVSQSPSNKVTEKGKDVELRCDPISGHTALYWYRQSLGQGLEFLIYFQGNSAPDKSGLPSDRFSAERTGGSVSTLTIQRTQQEDSAVYLCASSFTGLAGFTGELFFGEGSRLTVL.